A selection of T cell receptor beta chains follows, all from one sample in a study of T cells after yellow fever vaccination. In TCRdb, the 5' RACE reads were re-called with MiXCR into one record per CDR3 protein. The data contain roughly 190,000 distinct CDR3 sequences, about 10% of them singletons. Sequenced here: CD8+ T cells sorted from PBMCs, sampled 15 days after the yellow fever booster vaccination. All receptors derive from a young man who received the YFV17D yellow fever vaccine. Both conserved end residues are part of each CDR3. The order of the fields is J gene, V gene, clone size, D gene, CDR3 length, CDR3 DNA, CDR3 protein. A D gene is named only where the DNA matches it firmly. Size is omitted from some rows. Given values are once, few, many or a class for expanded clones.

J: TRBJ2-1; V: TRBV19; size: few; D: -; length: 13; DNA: TGTGCCAGTAGCCCCCCCGCTCCAGGGGTGCAGTTCTTC; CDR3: CASSPPAPGVQFF
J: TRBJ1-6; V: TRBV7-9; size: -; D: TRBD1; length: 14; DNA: TGTGCCAGCAGCTTCCAGGGGGGTAATTCACCCCTCCACTTT; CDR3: CASSFQGGNSPLHF
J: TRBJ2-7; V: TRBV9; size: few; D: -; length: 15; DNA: TGTGCCAGCAGCGATACGGGCGGGCCCGGGATAGAGCAGTACTTC; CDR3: CASSDTGGPGIEQYF
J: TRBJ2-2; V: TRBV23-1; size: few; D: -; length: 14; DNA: TGCGCCAGCAGTTCCGGGCACGGCACCGGGGAGCTGTTTTTT; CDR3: CASSSGHGTGELFF
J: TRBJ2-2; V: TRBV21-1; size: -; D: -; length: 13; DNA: TGTGCCAGCAGAGGGTCTTTTCACGGGGAGCTGTTTTTT; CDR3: CASRGSFHGELFF
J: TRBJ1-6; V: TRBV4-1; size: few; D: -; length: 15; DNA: TGCGCCAGCAGCCAAGGGTCGGGGGGTAATTCACCCCTCCACTTT; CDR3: CASSQGSGGNSPLHF
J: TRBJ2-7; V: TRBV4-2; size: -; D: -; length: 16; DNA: TGTGCCAGCAGCCAAGTCGGCGGGGAAGCCTTCTACGAGCAGTACTTC; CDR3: CASSQVGGEAFYEQYF
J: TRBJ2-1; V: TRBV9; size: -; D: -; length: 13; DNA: TGTGCCAGCAGCGTAGGGGGGCAGTTTGAGCAGTTCTTC; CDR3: CASSVGGQFEQFF
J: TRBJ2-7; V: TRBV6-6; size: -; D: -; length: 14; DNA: TGTGCCAGCAGTGGGAGGATGGGGTCCTACGAGCAGTACTTC; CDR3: CASSGRMGSYEQYF
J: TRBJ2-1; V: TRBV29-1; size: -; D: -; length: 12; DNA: TGCAGCGTGGTGATAGGGAATAATGAGCAGTTCTTC; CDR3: CSVVIGNNEQFF
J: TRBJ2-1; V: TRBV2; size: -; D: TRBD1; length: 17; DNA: TGTGCCAGCAGGCCTCGAGGACAGGGAAGTTTTTTGAATGAGGAGTTCTTC; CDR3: CASRPRGQGSFLNEEFF
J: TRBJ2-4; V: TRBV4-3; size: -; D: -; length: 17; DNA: TGCGCCAGCAGCCAAGATCAGGGGGGGGTCGCCAAAAACATTCAGTACTTC; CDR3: CASSQDQGGVAKNIQYF
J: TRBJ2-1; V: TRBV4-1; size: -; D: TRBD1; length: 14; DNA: TGCGCCAGCAGATTCCGACAGGGAGTGGATGAGCAGTTCTTC; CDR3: CASRFRQGVDEQFF
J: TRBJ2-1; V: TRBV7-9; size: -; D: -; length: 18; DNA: TGTGCCAGCAGCTTTAGACAAGGTAGGCAACGTTCCTACAATGAGCAGTTCTTC; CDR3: CASSFRQGRQRSYNEQFF
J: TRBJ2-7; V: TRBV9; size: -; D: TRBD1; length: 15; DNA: TGTGCCAGCAGCGTAGGGGACAGGGGGTCCTACGAGCAGTACTTC; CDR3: CASSVGDRGSYEQYF
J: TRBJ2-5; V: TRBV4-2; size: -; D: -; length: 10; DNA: TGTGCCAGCAGCCTCGGGACCCAGTACTTC; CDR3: CASSLGTQYF
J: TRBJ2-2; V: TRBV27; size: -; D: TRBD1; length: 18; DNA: TGTGCCAGCACACCTTGGGGAGACAGGGGTTTAACAGACGGGGAGCTGTTTTTT; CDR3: CASTPWGDRGLTDGELFF
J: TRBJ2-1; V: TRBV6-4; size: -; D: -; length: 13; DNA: TGTGCCAGCAGTAGGTCGTCCTACAATGAGCAGTTCTTC; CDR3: CASSRSSYNEQFF
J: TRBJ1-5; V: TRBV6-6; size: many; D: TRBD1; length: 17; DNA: TGTGCCAGCAGTCTAGTCCCAGGGGGGGACCCCAATCAGCCCCAGCATTTT; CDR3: CASSLVPGGDPNQPQHF
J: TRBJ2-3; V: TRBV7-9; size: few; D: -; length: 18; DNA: TGTGCCAGCAGCTTACGGGGGGCTGGTTACGTTAGCACAGATACGCAGTATTTT; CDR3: CASSLRGAGYVSTDTQYF
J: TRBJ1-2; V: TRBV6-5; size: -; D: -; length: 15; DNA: TGTGCCAGCAGTTACTCGTCTCCAGGGATATACGGCTACACCTTC; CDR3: CASSYSSPGIYGYTF
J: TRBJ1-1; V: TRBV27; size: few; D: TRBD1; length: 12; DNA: TGTGCCAGTGGCAGGGGGATCACTGAAGCTTTCTTT; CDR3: CASGRGITEAFF
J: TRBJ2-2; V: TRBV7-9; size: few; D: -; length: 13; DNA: TGTGCCAGCAGCCCCCTTTCCCCCGGGGAGCTGTTTTTT; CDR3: CASSPLSPGELFF
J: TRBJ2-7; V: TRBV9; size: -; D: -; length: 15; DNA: TGTGCCAGCAGCTTCCCGGGCCTCGTTATCGACGAGCAGTACTTC; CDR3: CASSFPGLVIDEQYF
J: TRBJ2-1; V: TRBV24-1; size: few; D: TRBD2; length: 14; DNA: TGTGCCACCATGGTTAGCGGGGCCTACAATGAGCAGTTCTTC; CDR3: CATMVSGAYNEQFF
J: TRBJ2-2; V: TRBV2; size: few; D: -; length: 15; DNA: TGTGCCACCGCTGGAAGGGTGACGAACACCGGGGAGCTGTTTTTT; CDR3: CATAGRVTNTGELFF
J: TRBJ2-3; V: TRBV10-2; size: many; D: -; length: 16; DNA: TGCGCCAGCAGGGGGCCCAAGACTCTCGATACAGATACGCAGTATTTT; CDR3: CASRGPKTLDTDTQYF
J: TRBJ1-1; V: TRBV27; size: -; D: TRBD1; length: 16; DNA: TGTGCCAGCAGTTCCGTTCTGACAGGGTGGAGCACTGAAGCTTTCTTT; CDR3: CASSSVLTGWSTEAFF
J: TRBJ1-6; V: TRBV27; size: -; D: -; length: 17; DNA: TGTGCCAACTTCGTTTTCCGGGACGGCAAGGCGGATTCACCCCTCCACTTT; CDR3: CANFVFRDGKADSPLHF
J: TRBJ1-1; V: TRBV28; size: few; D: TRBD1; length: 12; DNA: TGTGCCAGCAGTCCCTTCAGGGGGGAAGCTTTCTTT; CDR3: CASSPFRGEAFF
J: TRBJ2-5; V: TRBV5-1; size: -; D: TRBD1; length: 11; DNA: TGCGCCAGCAGCTTGTATGGGGGACAGCACTTC; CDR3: CASSLYGGQHF
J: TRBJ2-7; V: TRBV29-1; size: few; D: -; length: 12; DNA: TGCAGCGTGAAGACTACCTCCTACGAGCAGTACTTC; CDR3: CSVKTTSYEQYF